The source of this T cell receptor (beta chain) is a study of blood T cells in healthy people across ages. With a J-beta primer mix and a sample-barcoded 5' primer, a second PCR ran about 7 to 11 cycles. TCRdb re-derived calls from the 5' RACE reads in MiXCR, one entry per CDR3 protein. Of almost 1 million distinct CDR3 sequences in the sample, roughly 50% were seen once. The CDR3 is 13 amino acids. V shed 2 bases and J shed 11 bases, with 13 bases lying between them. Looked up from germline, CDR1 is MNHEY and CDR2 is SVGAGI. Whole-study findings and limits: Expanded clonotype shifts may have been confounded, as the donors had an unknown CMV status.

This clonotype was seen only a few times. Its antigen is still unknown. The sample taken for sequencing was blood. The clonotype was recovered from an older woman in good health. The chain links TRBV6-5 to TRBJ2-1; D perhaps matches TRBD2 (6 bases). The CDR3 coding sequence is TGTGCCAGCAGTTACACCCCGGGACTCAAGCAGTTCTTC. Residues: CASSYTPGLKQFF.